The 10 T cell receptor beta chains presented below share a single source sample, sequenced in a study of monozygotic twins with inflammatory bowel disease. For each CDR3 protein, TCRdb gives one entry from its re-call of the 5' RACE reads, without DNA. This sample's clone table lists roughly 330,000 distinct CDR3 sequences. Sample: blood. These receptors all come from a human donor with ulcerative colitis or Crohn's disease, or a healthy co-twin of an affected twin (not recorded which).

The chain recombines TRBV5-6 with TRBJ2-3. Germline values: CDR1 SGHDT, CDR2 YYEEEE. CDR3 length: 14 amino acids. CDR3 loop: CASSFVDWTDTQYF.

The CDR3: CASSLRQGASHYYGYTF. This chain uses TRBV4-2 with TRBJ1-2; TCRdb selects TRBD1, and the lack of DNA leaves this call unchecked. The CDR3 covers 17 residues. In germline, CDR1 is LGHNA, CDR2 YNFKEQ.

The CDR3: CSARDPRTSVHNEQFF. The chain couples TRBV20-1 to TRBJ2-1; TCRdb names TRBD2, which stays unverified in the absence of DNA. CDR1 and CDR2 from the germline V gene are DFQATT and SNEGSKA (reference sequence). This CDR3 has 16 amino acids.

The rearrangement links TRBV5-1 to TRBJ2-2; no DNA is available, so the TRBD1 call from TCRdb remains unchecked. CDR1 and CDR2 from the germline V gene are SGHRS and YFSETQ. The length of the CDR3 is 17 residues. The CDR3 loop reads CASSLASRASWTGELFF.

This sequence joins TRBV14 and TRBJ1-6; checking the TCRdb D call of TRBD1 is not possible without DNA. Germline V gene lookup returns CDR1 SGHDN and CDR2 FVKESK. CDR3 length: 15 amino acids. The CDR3 reads CASSHLTGTVSRLHF.

The rearrangement links TRBV20-1 to TRBJ2-2; the TCRdb call, TRBD2, lacks DNA for checking. Per germline, CDR1 DFQATT and CDR2 SNEGSKA (reference sequence). This CDR3 region has 16 residues. The CDR3 here is CAGGFRTSANTGELFF.

The gene calls are TRBV27 and TRBJ1-4; TCRdb reports TRBD1, a call that lacks DNA to check it against. Germline V CDR1 and CDR2: MNHEY, SMNVEV (reference sequence). The CDR3 runs to 14 residues. CDR3 region: CASSSGQPPQKLFF. Variable domain in full (rest from reference TRBV27 and TRBJ1-4): EAQVTQNPRYLITVTGKKLTVTCSQNMNHEYMSWYRQDPGLGLRQIYYSMNVEVTDKGDVPEGYKVSRKEKRNFPLILESPSPNQTSLYFCASSSGQPPQKLFFGSGTQLSVL.

V and J are TRBV5-1 and TRBJ1-6; TCRdb's assignment of TRBD1 cannot be checked, as there is no DNA. This CDR3 comprises 19 residues. Per germline, CDR1 SGHRS and CDR2 YFSETQ. The CDR3 loop is CASSSRGGPRSSYNSPLHF.

The V and J genes are TRBV20-1 and TRBJ2-3. The CDR3 contains 15 residues. Germline CDR1 is DFQATT and CDR2 is SNEGSKA (reference sequence). CDR3 region: CSASLQSSSTDTQYF.

J is TRBJ2-1 and V is TRBV29-1; no DNA is available, so the TRBD1 call from TCRdb remains unchecked. This CDR3 contains 12 residues. Germline CDR1 SQVTM, CDR2 ANQGSEA. CDR3 region: CSVESQINEQFF.